The subject of this entry is one TCR beta chain. Universal primer sites and UMIs were introduced during 5'RACE template-switching synthesis of TCR cDNA. In TCRdb, the 5' RACE reads were re-called with MiXCR into one record per CDR3 protein. The sample carries approximately 96,000 distinct CDR3 sequences, 8% to 10% recorded once. The sample is drawn from a study of T cells after yellow fever vaccination. Study-level background: Preparing low-cell-number fractions relied on SMART-Seq v4 Ultra Low Input. Study-level findings and limits: It was the secondary response that reached its peak faster, day 5 versus 15, but it was weaker. The appearance of a small share of clonotypes in both CD4 and CD8 compartments was observed.

V was cut by 2 bases and J by 5 bases, with 7 bases left in between. There are 13 residues in the CDR3. CDR1 and CDR2 (germline): LNHDA, SQIVND (reference sequence). Source: CD8+ T cells not binding an NS4B(214-222) dextramer, sorted from PBMCs, taken roughly 14 days after the first yellow fever vaccination. This TCR was sampled from a man aged 18 to 30 who received the YFV17D yellow fever vaccine. The V gene is TRBV19, the J gene TRBJ1-5; D not certain. The CDR3 loop reads CASSIMRDQPQHF. The CDR3 region has the DNA TGTGCCAGTAGTATAATGAGGGATCAGCCCCAGCATTTT.